Listed below are T cell receptor beta chains from one sample, sequenced in a study of shared clonotypes between healthy human individuals. Some clones are missing from TCRdb's copy, which holds only in-frame ones; the method was immunoSEQ multiplex PCR. Among 2 million to 2.5 million clones listed, roughly 94% were seen once. Sample: naive CD4+ T cells sorted from blood. All receptors derive from a man aged 18 to 30 in good health. CDR3s include the opening cysteine and the closing phenylalanine or tryptophan. D genes are given only for firm matches. Only part of the rows carry a size: once, few, many, or a class if the clone is expanded.

TRBD2	TRBV4-1	TRBJ2-1	NA	TGCGCCAGCAGCCAGACTAGCGGGGCATACAATGAGCAGTTCTTC	CASSQTSGAYNEQFF
NA	TRBV28	TRBJ1-1	NA	TGTGCCAGCAGTTTATGGCCCCGGAGGGAAAGTCGGAACACTGAAGCTTTCTTT	CASSLWPRRESRNTEAFF
NA	TRBV18	TRBJ1-4	NA	TGTGCCAGCTCACCGGTGGGGGAAAAACTGTTTTTT	CASSPVGEKLFF
NA	TRBV18	TRBJ1-2	NA	TGTGCCAGCTCACCCAGCGGACAGAACTATGGCTACACCTTC	CASSPSGQNYGYTF
TRBD2	TRBV6-5	TRBJ2-2	NA	TGTGCCAGCAGTTACCTAGCGGGACCTCCCCCCGGGGAGCTGTTTTTT	CASSYLAGPPPGELFF
TRBD2	TRBV4-2	TRBJ2-3	NA	TGTGCCAGCAGCCAGGGCGGGGGGGACACAGATACGCAGTATTTT	CASSQGGGDTDTQYF
TRBD1	TRBV6-1	TRBJ1-3	NA	TGTGCCAGCAGAACAAACAGGGGGCCCGGAAACACCATATATTTT	CASRTNRGPGNTIYF
NA	TRBV6-1	TRBJ2-7	NA	TGTGCCAGCACCGAGGCCCGGGAGACGGGAGAGCAGTACTTC	CASTEARETGEQYF
TRBD1	TRBV30	TRBJ1-3	once	TGTGCCTGGAGTAAGGGGGCCGGAAACACCATATATTTT	CAWSKGAGNTIYF
TRBD2	TRBV5-1	TRBJ2-5	NA	TGCGCCAGCAGCTCGGGACTAACCGAGACCCAGTACTTC	CASSSGLTETQYF
NA	TRBV19	TRBJ1-2	NA	TGTGCCAGTAGTACCCCCAGCCAGGGGAACAACTATGGCTACACCTTC	CASSTPSQGNNYGYTF
NA	TRBV6-6	TRBJ2-2	once	TGTGCCAGCAGTTACCCCGGGACCGCCACCGGGGAGCTGTTTTTT	CASSYPGTATGELFF
NA	TRBV5-1	TRBJ2-3	NA	TGCGCCAGCAGTCTGAAATTGGGTGCTAGCACAGATACGCAGTATTTT	CASSLKLGASTDTQYF